The clone carrying this T cell receptor beta chain has ten or more counts. What it binds is unknown. Individual cDNA molecules received unique molecular identifiers during library preparation. MiXCR, run by TCRdb on the 5' RACE reads, gives a single entry per CDR3 protein. The repertoire includes 20,000 to 25,000 distinct CDR3 sequences, about 5.6% of them detected once, and roughly 10% sits in the top ten. The source of the sample is a study of early T cells in non-severe SARS-CoV-2 infection. For the study at large: Chains were unpaired, as sequencing was done on bulk RNA from unsorted whole blood. Points from the study as a whole: Matching with VDJdb favored anti-spike CD8 responses (missing private and CD4 specificities).

The CDR3 totals 14 residues. Trimming stripped 1 base from V and 3 bases from J, with 9 bases between. The germline V gene encodes CDR1 DFQATT and CDR2 SNEGSKA (reference sequence). The chain uses TRBV20-1 and TRBJ1-4; TRBD1 is a possible D gene (5 bases). Sample: whole blood. The clonotype comes from an adult who was a healthcare worker with PCR-confirmed SARS-CoV-2 infection or an uninfected control (not recorded which). CDR3 coding DNA: TGCAGTGCTAGAGTTCAGGGACCTAATGAAAAACTGTTTTTT. This sequence encodes CSARVQGPNEKLFF.